This note documents a single T cell receptor beta chain sequence. Antigen specificity is unknown. Germline assignment: CDR1 SGHRS and CDR2 YFSETQ. The CDR3 is 18 residues long. Trimming cost V 4 bases and J 0 bases; bases outside gene matches: 16. Tagging with unique molecular identifiers was a feature of the TCR beta cDNA libraries. TCRdb analysed the PCR reads with MiXCR anew, one entry per CDR3 protein. The sample includes around 700,000 distinct CDR3 sequences, over 45% of them seen just once. The data originate from a study of post-analysis software for immune sequencing data. General study points: There were five or six TRBV segments more frequent in patients than controls, and TRBV5-6, TRBV5-1 and TRBV20-1 were among them.

The sample consisted of blood. The rearrangement joins TRBV5-1 to TRBJ2-7; 7 bases are a match to TRBD2. The TCR originated in a girl aged 2-10 years with multiple sclerosis. The CDR3, as DNA: TGCGCCAGCAGCCCCCCACGAGATAGCGGGCCTCTCTCCTACGAGCAGTACTTC. Protein sequence: CASSPPRDSGPLSYEQYF. Full variable domain (missing parts from reference TRBV5-1 and TRBJ2-7): KAGVTQTPRYLIKTRGQQVTLSCSPISGHRSVSWYQQTPGQGLQFLFEYFSETQRNKGNFPGRFSGRQFSNSRSEMNVSTLELGDSALYLCASSPPRDSGPLSYEQYFGPGTRLTVT.